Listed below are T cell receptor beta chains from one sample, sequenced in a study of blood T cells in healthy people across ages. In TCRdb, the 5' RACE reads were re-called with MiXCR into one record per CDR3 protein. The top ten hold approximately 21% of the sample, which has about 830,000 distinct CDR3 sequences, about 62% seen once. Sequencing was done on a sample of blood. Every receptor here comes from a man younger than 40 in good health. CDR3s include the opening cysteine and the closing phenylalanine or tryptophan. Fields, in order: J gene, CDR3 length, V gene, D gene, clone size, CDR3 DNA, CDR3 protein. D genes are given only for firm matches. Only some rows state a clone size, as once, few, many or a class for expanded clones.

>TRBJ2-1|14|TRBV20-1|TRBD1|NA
TGCAGTGCTAGACCCGGGACAGGAAGGACTGAGCAGTTCTTC
CSARPGTGRTEQFF
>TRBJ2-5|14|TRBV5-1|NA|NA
TGCGCCACCGCCAGGGACTCGACACAAGAGACCCAGTACTTC
CATARDSTQETQYF
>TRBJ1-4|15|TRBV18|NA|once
TGTGCCAGCTCACGCCCGGGGCCAACTAATGAAAAACCGTTTTTT
CASSRPGPTNEKPFF
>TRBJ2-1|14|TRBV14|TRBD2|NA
TGTGCCAGCAGCCGACTAGCGGTATACGATGAGCAGTTCTTC
CASSRLAVYDEQFF
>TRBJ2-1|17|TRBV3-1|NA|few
TGTGCCAGCAGCCAAGATCCAGGGCCGAGCTCCTACAATGAGCAGTTCTTC
CASSQDPGPSSYNEQFF
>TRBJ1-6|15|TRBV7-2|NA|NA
TGTGCCAGCAGCTATAATACGATGCGTAATTCACCCCTCCACTTT
CASSYNTMRNSPLHF
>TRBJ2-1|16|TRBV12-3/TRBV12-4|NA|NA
TGTGCCAGCAGCCTCAATAGAGGGAGCTCCTACAATGAGCAGTTCTTC
CASSLNRGSSYNEQFF
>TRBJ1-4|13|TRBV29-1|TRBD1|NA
TGCAGCGCCGGGACAGGGGTTAGCGAAAAACTGTTTTTT
CSAGTGVSEKLFF
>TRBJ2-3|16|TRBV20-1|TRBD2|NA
TGCAGTGCTAGACCTGGGACCAGCGGGGGAGCAGATACGCAGTATTTT
CSARPGTSGGADTQYF
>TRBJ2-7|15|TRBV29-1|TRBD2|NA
TGCAGCGTTGAAGATCTAGCGGGAGGGGTCTACGAGCAGTACTTC
CSVEDLAGGVYEQYF
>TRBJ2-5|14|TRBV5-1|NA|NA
TGCGCCAGCAGCTTGGAACCGGGATCCTACGAGCGGTACTTC
CASSLEPGSYERYF
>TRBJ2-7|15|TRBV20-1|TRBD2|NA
TGCAGTGCTCGACTAGCGGGGAGTCTTACCTACGAGCAGTACTTC
CSARLAGSLTYEQYF
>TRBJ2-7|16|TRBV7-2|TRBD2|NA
TGTGCCAGCAGCTTAGGTGTACTAGCGGGATCCTACGAGCAGTACTTC
CASSLGVLAGSYEQYF
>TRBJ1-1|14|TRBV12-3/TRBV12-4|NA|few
TGTGCCAGCAGTTTAAACGGATTGAACACTGAAGCTTTCTTT
CASSLNGLNTEAFF
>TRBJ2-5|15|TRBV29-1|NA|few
TGCAGCGTTGAAGCAGACAGGTCGATCCAAGAGACCCAGTACTTC
CSVEADRSIQETQYF
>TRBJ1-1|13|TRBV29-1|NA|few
TGCAGCGTTCGGGAAGGATTCAACACTGAAGCTTTCTTT
CSVREGFNTEAFF
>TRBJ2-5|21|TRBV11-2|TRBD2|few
TGTGCCAGCAGCTTCCAAACCCCGGGACTAGCGGGAGCCCACTTGTTGGAGACCCAGTACTTC
CASSFQTPGLAGAHLLETQYF
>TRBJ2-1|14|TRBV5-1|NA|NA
TGCGCCAGCAGCTTGGATGGCAGAGACAATGAGCAGTTCTTC
CASSLDGRDNEQFF
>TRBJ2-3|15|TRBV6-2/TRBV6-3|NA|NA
TGTGCCAGCAGTTACGAGAGCGGACCCACAGATACGCAGTATTTT
CASSYESGPTDTQYF
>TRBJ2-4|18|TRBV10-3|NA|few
TGTGCCATCAGTGAGTCGAAGTCAGGGGACCCGTGGGCGAACATTCAGTACTTC
CAISESKSGDPWANIQYF
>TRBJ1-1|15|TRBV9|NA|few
TGTGCCAGCAGCGTGGGTGGAGGGCCGAACACTGAAGCTTTCTTT
CASSVGGGPNTEAFF
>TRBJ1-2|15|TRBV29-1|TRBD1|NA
TGCAGCGGGAAAGTACCGGGACAGGGGAACTATGGCTACACCTTC
CSGKVPGQGNYGYTF
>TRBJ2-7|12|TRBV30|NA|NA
TGTGCCTGGAGTCGGCAGGGGTACGAGCAGTACTTC
CAWSRQGYEQYF
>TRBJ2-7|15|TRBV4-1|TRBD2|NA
TGCGCCAGCAGCCCTAGCGGGGGGGTCTCCTACGAGCAGTACTTC
CASSPSGGVSYEQYF
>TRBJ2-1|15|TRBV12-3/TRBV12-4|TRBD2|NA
TGTGCCAGCAGCCAAGGGACTAGCGTATACAATGAGCAGTTCTTC
CASSQGTSVYNEQFF
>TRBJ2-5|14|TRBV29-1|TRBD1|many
TGCAGCGTTCCTTCCAAGACAGGGAGCGAGACCCAGTACTTC
CSVPSKTGSETQYF
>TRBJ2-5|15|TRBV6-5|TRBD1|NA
TGTGCCAGCAGTTCCGACAGGGTACCCCAAGAGACCCAGTACTTC
CASSSDRVPQETQYF
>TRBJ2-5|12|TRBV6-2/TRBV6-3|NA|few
TGTGCCAGCAGTTACGATGGAGAGACCCAGTACTTC
CASSYDGETQYF
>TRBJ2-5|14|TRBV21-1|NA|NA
TGTGCCAGCAGCTCGTGGACAGGACAAGAGACCCAGTACTTC
CASSSWTGQETQYF
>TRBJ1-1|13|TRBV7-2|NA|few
TGTGCCAGCAGGGAAGGGCCGGCCAGTGAAGCTTTCTTT
CASREGPASEAFF
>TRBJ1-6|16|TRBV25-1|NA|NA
TGTGCCAGCAGTGATGCCGGTAGCTCCTATAATTCACCCCTCCACTTT
CASSDAGSSYNSPLHF
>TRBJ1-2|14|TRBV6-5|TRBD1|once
TGTGCCAGCAGTTATCAGACAGGGGGCTATGGCTACACCTTC
CASSYQTGGYGYTF
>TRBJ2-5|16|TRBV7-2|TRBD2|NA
TGTGCCAGCAGCTTCGGACTAGCGGGTTTCCAAGAGACCCAGTACTTC
CASSFGLAGFQETQYF
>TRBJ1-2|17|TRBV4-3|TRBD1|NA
TGCGCCAGCAGCCAAGAGGTCGGGACAGGGAGGGGCTATGGCTACACCTTC
CASSQEVGTGRGYGYTF
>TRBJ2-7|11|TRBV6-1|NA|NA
TGTGCCAGCAGTGAGTACTACGAGCAGTACTTC
CASSEYYEQYF
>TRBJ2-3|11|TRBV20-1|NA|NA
TGCAGTGCTGCCCCATCAGATACGCAGTATTTT
CSAAPSDTQYF
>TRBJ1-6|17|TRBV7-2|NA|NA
TGTGCCAGCAGTTTAGTTGGTCAGGCGGCATATAATTCACCCCTCCACTTT
CASSLVGQAAYNSPLHF
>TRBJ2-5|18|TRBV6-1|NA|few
TGTGCCAGCAGTGTCCTAGTGGGGGGAACAGAGATTCAAGAGACCCAGTACTTC
CASSVLVGGTEIQETQYF
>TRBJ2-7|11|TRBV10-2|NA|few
TGCGCCAGCACCTCCCGGGGGGAGCAGTACTTC
CASTSRGEQYF
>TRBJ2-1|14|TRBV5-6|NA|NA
TGTGCCAGCAGCCTCCGTGACGGCTACAATGAGCAGTTCTTC
CASSLRDGYNEQFF
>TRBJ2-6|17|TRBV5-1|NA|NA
TGCGCCAGCAGCTTGGGGGGGCCCGCGTCTGGGGCCAACGTCCTGACTTTC
CASSLGGPASGANVLTF
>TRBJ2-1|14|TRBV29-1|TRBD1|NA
TGCAGCGTTGAACCTGGGACAGGGTCCCACGAGCAGTTCTTC
CSVEPGTGSHEQFF
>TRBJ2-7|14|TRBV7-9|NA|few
TGTGCCAGCACCTTGAGCTTCAACGGCTACGAGCAGTACTTC
CASTLSFNGYEQYF
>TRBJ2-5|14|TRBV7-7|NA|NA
TGTGCTAGCAGCCCCGAGACGACTCAAGAGACCCAGTACTTC
CASSPETTQETQYF
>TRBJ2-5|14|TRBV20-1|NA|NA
TGCAGTGCTAGAGTAGGGGGGGGAGGGGAGACCCAGTACTTC
CSARVGGGGETQYF
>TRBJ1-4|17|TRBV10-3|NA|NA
TGTGCCATCAGTGAGTCGGGGGGTCCCACAACTAATGAAAAACTGTTTTTT
CAISESGGPTTNEKLFF
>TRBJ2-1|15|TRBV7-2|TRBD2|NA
TGTGCCAGCAGCCTACTAGCGGGATTGTTGAATGAGCAGTTCTTC
CASSLLAGLLNEQFF
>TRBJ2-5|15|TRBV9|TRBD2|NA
TGTGCCAGCAGGGGAGGGGCAGGGAGAAATCATGAGCAGTACTTC
CASRGGAGRNHEQYF